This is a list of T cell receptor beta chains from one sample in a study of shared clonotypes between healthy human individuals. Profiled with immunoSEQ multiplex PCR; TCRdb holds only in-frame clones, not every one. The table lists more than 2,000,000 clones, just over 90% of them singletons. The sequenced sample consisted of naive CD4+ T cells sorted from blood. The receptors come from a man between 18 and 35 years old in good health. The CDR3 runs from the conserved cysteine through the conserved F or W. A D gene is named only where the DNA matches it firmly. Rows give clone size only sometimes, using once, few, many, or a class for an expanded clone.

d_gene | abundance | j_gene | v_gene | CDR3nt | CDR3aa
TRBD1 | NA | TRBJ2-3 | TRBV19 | TGTGCCAGTAGTATCCGGGACAGGGCCCTCACAGATACGCAGTATTTT | CASSIRDRALTDTQYF
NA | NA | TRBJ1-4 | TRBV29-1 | TGCAGCGTTGAAAATCCCCCGAATGAAAAACTGTTTTTT | CSVENPPNEKLFF
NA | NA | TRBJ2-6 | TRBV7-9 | TGTGCCAGCAGCCAATCCACCTACAGGTTTGGGGCCAACGTCCTGACTTTC | CASSQSTYRFGANVLTF
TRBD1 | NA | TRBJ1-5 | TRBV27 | TGTGCCAGCAGTTTATGGGGGGACAGGGGTAACAATCAGCCCCAGCATTTT | CASSLWGDRGNNQPQHF
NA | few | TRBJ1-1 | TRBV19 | TGTGCCAGTAGTATTGAGGGCGGCACTGAAGCTTTCTTT | CASSIEGGTEAFF
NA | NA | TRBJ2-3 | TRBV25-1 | TGTGCCAGCAGTGAATTTAAGGGCACAGATACGCAGTATTTT | CASSEFKGTDTQYF
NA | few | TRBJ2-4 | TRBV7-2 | TGTGCCAGCAGCTTCACTCGCATTCAGTACTTC | CASSFTRIQYF
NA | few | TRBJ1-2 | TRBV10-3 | TGTGCCATCCTCGGGGAAGACTATGGCTACACCTTC | CAILGEDYGYTF
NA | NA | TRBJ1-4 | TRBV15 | TGTGCCACCAGCAGAGATTCCCAGGGAACTAATGAAAAACTGTTTTTT | CATSRDSQGTNEKLFF
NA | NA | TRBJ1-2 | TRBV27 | TGTGCCAGCAGCCAAACAGGAAACTATGGCTACACCTTC | CASSQTGNYGYTF
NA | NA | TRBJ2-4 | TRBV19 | TGTGCCAGTAGTATTGAAGTCAAAAACATTCAGTACTTC | CASSIEVKNIQYF
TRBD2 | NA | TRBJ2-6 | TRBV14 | TGTGCCAGCAGCCACCACGGGACTAGCGAAAAGAACGTCCTGACTTTC | CASSHHGTSEKNVLTF
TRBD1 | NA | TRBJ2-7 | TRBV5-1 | TGCGCCAGCAGCTTGGAGACAGGGGGGACCTACGAGCAGTACTTC | CASSLETGGTYEQYF
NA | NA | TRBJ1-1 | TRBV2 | TGTGCCACTTCGACCAGGGAGAACACTGAAGCTTTCTTT | CATSTRENTEAFF
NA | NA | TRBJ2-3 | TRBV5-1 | TGCGCCAGCAGCAAGGAAGTGGCAGATACGCAGTATTTT | CASSKEVADTQYF
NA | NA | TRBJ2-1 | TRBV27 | TGTGCCAGCAGTTTATATGGTGGGGAATCCTACAATGAGCAGTTCTTC | CASSLYGGESYNEQFF
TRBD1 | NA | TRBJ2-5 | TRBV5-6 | TGTGCCAGCAGCCCCTTGGACAGGGATCAAGAGACCCAGTACTTC | CASSPLDRDQETQYF
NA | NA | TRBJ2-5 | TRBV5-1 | TGCGCCAGCAGCGCCACAAGAACCCAAGAGACCCAGTACTTC | CASSATRTQETQYF
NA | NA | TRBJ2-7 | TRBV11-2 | TGTGCCAGCAGCTTCGGCGGACTCCGAGCCTACGAGCAGTACTTC | CASSFGGLRAYEQYF
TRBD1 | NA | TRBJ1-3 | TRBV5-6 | TGTGCCAGCAGCCCCATCCCAGGGGGCTCTGGAAACACCATATATTTT | CASSPIPGGSGNTIYF
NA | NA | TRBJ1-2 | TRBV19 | TGTGCCAGTAGTATAGGCGCAGGGAGGGGCTATGGCTACACCTTC | CASSIGAGRGYGYTF
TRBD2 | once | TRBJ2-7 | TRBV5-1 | TGCGCCAGCAGCTTTGAGCGGGGGATCAGACAGTACTTC | CASSFERGIRQYF
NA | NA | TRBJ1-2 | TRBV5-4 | TGTGCCAGCAGCTCCGACAGCTATGGCTACACCTTC | CASSSDSYGYTF
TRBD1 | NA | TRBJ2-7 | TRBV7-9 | TGTGCCAGCAGCACCACACAGGGGGCACACGAGCAGTACTTC | CASSTTQGAHEQYF
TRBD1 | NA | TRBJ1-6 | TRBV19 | TGTGCCAGTAGTCTAGGACAGGGTATAGGATCACCCCTCCACTTT | CASSLGQGIGSPLHF
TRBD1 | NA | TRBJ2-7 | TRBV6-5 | TGTGCCAGCAGTCGACAGGGGACCGACGAGCAGTACTTC | CASSRQGTDEQYF
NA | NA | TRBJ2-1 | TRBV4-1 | TGCGCCAGCAGCCAAAATGTCGGCAATGAGCAGTTCTTC | CASSQNVGNEQFF
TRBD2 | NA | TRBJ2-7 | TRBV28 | TGTGCCAGCATCAGGACTAGCGGTTACGAGCAGTACTTC | CASIRTSGYEQYF